A single sample is the source of the 32 T cell receptor beta chains below, sequenced in a study of control samples from healthy donors and cancer patients. Assay: immunoSEQ multiplex PCR; the TCRdb copy retains only in-frame clones and omits some. The sample has around 100,000 clones; roughly 90% are singletons. The sequenced sample consisted of PBMCs. The source is a man in his sixties with lung cancer.

This clone was counted only a few times. The chain joins TRBV7-2 to TRBJ1-2, with D hard to call. Germline V CDR1 and CDR2: SGHTA, FQGNSA. The CDR3 is made up of 15 amino acids. V lost 1 base, J lost 0 bases, and 9 bases lay in between. The CDR3 here is CASSLDPEPNYGYTF. In DNA form, the CDR3 reads TGTGCCAGCAGCTTAGACCCAGAGCCTAACTATGGCTACACCTTC.

V is TRBV16 and J is TRBJ2-5, with TRBD1 as a possible D gene (6 bases). V gave up 1 base and J gave up 5 bases, with 8 bases separating them. Germline CDR1 KGHSY, CDR2 FQNENV. CDR3 length: 13 residues. The CDR3 here is CASSQFQGETQYF. For the CDR3, the DNA is TGTGCCAGCAGCCAATTCCAGGGGGAGACCCAGTACTTC.

The genes are TRBV14 and TRBJ2-3; D is unclear. Germline-derived CDR1 and CDR2 are SGHDN and FVKESK. This CDR3 has 13 amino acids. The V end was cut by 2 bases, the J end by 2 bases, with 5 bases between. The CDR3 protein is CASSQYITDTQYF. CDR3 nucleotides: TGTGCCAGCAGCCAATACATCACAGATACGCAGTATTTT.

Only a few counts were recorded for this clone. V and J are TRBV7-9 and TRBJ1-2; perhaps TRBD1 as D (5 bases). V lost 3 bases to trimming and J lost 13 bases, with 12 bases between them. The CDR3 length is 11 residues. Per germline, CDR1 SEHNR and CDR2 FQNEAQ (reference sequence). CDR3 bases: TGTGCCAGCAGCTTCGACAGTGCTCGCACCTTC. The encoded protein is CASSFDSARTF.

The chain joins TRBV7-9 to TRBJ1-3, with D possibly matching TRBD1 (5 bases). In germline, CDR1 is SEHNR, CDR2 FQNEAQ (reference sequence). Trimming left V 5 bases short and J 2 bases short, with 10 bases between. This CDR3 spans 14 amino acids. The CDR3 protein is CASSGAVAGNTIYF. The CDR3 DNA reads TGTGCCAGCAGCGGGGCAGTGGCTGGAAACACCATATATTTT.

This chain uses TRBV18 with TRBJ1-1; a possible D gene is TRBD1 (5 bases). V was trimmed by 6 bases and J by 0 bases, leaving 8 bases between them. CDR3 length equals 13 residues. CDR1 and CDR2 from the germline V gene are KGHSH and LQKENI. The CDR3 bases are TGTGCCAGCTCCGGGGGGTTGAACACTGAAGCTTTCTTT. Its translation is CASSGGLNTEAFF.

The rearrangement uses TRBV15 and TRBJ1-2, with no clear D. Germline CDR1 LNHNV, CDR2 YYDKDF (reference sequence). V lost 1 base and J 8 bases, leaving 17 bases between the germline ends. CDR3 size: 15 residues. CDR3 sequence: CATSRVDRTVGGYTF. The DNA of the CDR3 is TGTGCCACCAGCAGAGTGGACCGTACGGTTGGAGGCTACACCTTC.

This chain links TRBV10-1 with TRBJ1-1; the D gene is possibly TRBD1 (6 bases). Germline CDR1 and CDR2: WNHNN and SYGVQD (reference sequence). Trimming removed 3 bases at V and 1 base at J, with 9 bases between. The CDR3 consists of 14 residues. CDR3 nucleotides: TGCGCCAGCAGTGACGGGGGGGCGAACACTGAAGCTTTCTTT. It specifies CASSDGGANTEAFF.

The chain links TRBV12-5 to TRBJ1-1; D not resolved. The germline CDR1 and CDR2 sequences are LGHNT and FRNRAP. The CDR3 is 17 amino acids. Trimming took off 1 base at V and 0 bases at J, with 15 bases between the two ends. The CDR3 coding sequence is TGTGCTAGTGGTTTGGCTGCTCAGGACGGATTGAACACTGAAGCTTTCTTT. As protein: CASGLAAQDGLNTEAFF.

The DNA for the CDR3 is TGTGCCAGCAGCCATTCAAGGGGGGAGACCCAGTACTTC. As protein: CASSHSRGETQYF. This chain connects TRBV7-3 to TRBJ2-5; the D gene is possibly TRBD1 (6 bases). CDR3 length equals 13 residues. Germline CDR1 and CDR2: SGHTA and FQGTGA. V lost 5 bases, J lost 5 bases, and 12 bases lay in between. Based on the CDR3 plus reference TRBV7-3 and TRBJ2-5, the full variable domain is GAGVSQTPSNKVTEKGKYVELRCDPISGHTALYWYRQSLGQGPEFLIYFQGTGAADDSGLPNDRFFAVRPEGSVSTLKIQRTERGDSAVYLCASSHSRGETQYFGPGTRLLVL.

The rearrangement uses TRBV27 and TRBJ1-1; D not resolved. The V end lost 0 bases, the J end lost 0 bases, and 5 bases lay between the germline ends. In germline, CDR1 is MNHEY, CDR2 SMNVEV (reference sequence). The CDR3 covers 14 residues. The CDR3 spells CASSLSRVNTEAFF. CDR3 bases: TGTGCCAGCAGTTTATCGAGGGTGAACACTGAAGCTTTCTTT.

For the CDR3, the DNA is TGTGCCAGCAGCCCCTTGACTAGCAATGAGCAGTTCTTC. The encoded protein is CASSPLTSNEQFF. The rearrangement joins TRBV3-1 (or the pseudogene TRBV3-2) to TRBJ2-1, with a weak D call TRBD2 (6 bases). Germline V CDR1 and CDR2: LGHDT, YNNKEL (reference sequence). The CDR3 covers 13 residues. V lost 4 bases and J 6 bases, leaving 10 bases between the germline ends.

This clone appeared once. The genes are TRBV5-4 and TRBJ1-2; 7 nucleotides align to TRBD1. V shed 2 bases and J 7 bases; nucleotides not matched to a gene: 5. The CDR3 loop spans 13 amino acids. In germline, CDR1 is SGHNT, CDR2 YYREEE (reference sequence). The DNA of the CDR3 is TGTGCCAGCAGCTTCGGACAGGCTGGTGGCTACACCTTC. It translates to CASSFGQAGGYTF.

The rearrangement joins TRBV11-2 to TRBJ1-5; D is unresolved. Germline V gene data show CDR1 as SGHAT and CDR2 as FQNNGV. Trimming shortened V by 4 bases and J by 3 bases, and 16 bases separated the two germline ends. CDR3 length: 16 residues. As DNA, the CDR3 is TGTGCCAGCAGCTCGGGCCACTCGTCTCTCAATCAGCCCCAGCATTTT. Translation gives CASSSGHSSLNQPQHF.

The V and J genes are TRBV3-1 (or the pseudogene TRBV3-2) and TRBJ1-2; D remains unclear. V was shortened by 5 bases and J by 0 bases, with 7 bases between the two germline ends. This CDR3 has 13 amino acids. CDR1 and CDR2 from the germline V gene are LGHDT and YNNKEL (reference sequence). The CDR3 region is CASSSGANYGYTF. DNA for the CDR3: TGTGCCAGCAGCTCAGGAGCTAACTATGGCTACACCTTC.

The chain uses TRBV7-2 and TRBJ2-2; perhaps D is TRBD1 or TRBD2 (5 bases each). Trimming took off 10 bases at V and 2 bases at J, with 17 bases between the two ends. Germline V gene lookup returns CDR1 SGHTA and CDR2 FQGNSA. The length of the CDR3 is 15 residues. The CDR3 DNA sequence: TGTGCCATTCAGGCAGGGACCCTTAACACCGGGGAGCTGTTTTTT. Amino acid sequence: CAIQAGTLNTGELFF.

V gene TRBV24-1 combines with J gene TRBJ2-5; 7 nucleotides agree with TRBD1. The germline CDR1 and CDR2 sequences are KGHDR and SFDVKD. J was trimmed by 4 bases and V by 3 bases; bases with no gene match: 7. This CDR3 comprises 15 residues. CDR3 sequence: CATSDHRGSGETQYF. DNA for the CDR3: TGTGCCACCAGTGATCACAGGGGATCAGGAGAGACCCAGTACTTC.

The CDR3: CASSQITANYGYTF. The CDR3 region has the DNA TGCGCCAGCAGCCAAATCACAGCTAACTATGGCTACACCTTC. The J gene is TRBJ1-2, the V gene TRBV4-1; D remains unclear. CDR1 is MGHRA, CDR2 YSYEKL, per germline. The CDR3 is 14 residues long. V was trimmed by 2 bases and J by 0 bases, leaving 7 bases between them.

This chain connects TRBV3-1 (or the pseudogene TRBV3-2) to TRBJ1-2, with 11 bases lining up with TRBD1. The CDR3 runs to 17 residues. In germline, CDR1 is LGHDT, CDR2 YNNKEL (reference sequence). V gave up 3 bases and J gave up 0 bases; unmatched junction bases: 6. The CDR3 nucleotides are TGTGCCAGCAGCCAGAGACCGGGACAGGGGGCTAACTATGGCTACACCTTC. This sequence encodes CASSQRPGQGANYGYTF.

This chain joins TRBV7-9 and TRBJ2-7; D could derive from TRBD1 or TRBD2 (5 bases each). Deletions cut 6 bases from V and 0 bases from J, with 15 bases between. The CDR3 totals 15 residues. Germline values: CDR1 SEHNR, CDR2 FQNEAQ (reference sequence). For the CDR3, the DNA is TGTGCCAGCAGTCCTCCGGGACGTTCCTCCTACGAGCAGTACTTC. Translated, it gives CASSPPGRSSYEQYF.

V usage is TRBV7-9 and J usage is TRBJ1-1; maybe TRBD1 (5 bases). V shed 4 bases and J shed 4 bases, with 13 bases lying between them. Germline V lookup: CDR1 SEHNR, CDR2 FQNEAQ (reference sequence). CDR3 length: 14 amino acids. The CDR3: CASSSQGGGTEAFF. CDR3 in DNA: TGTGCCAGCAGCTCGCAGGGTGGTGGCACTGAAGCTTTCTTT.

V is TRBV13 and J is TRBJ2-7; D perhaps matches TRBD1 (6 bases). The ends were cut back, 5 bases at V and 4 bases at J, with 18 bases in the middle. Germline loops: CDR1 PRHDT, CDR2 FYEKMQ (reference sequence). The CDR3 extends over 15 amino acids. The DNA for the CDR3 is TGTGCCAGCAGCCGACAGGTAGGGGGAATGTACGAGCAGTACTTC. As protein: CASSRQVGGMYEQYF.

V usage is TRBV5-1 and J usage is TRBJ1-1, with TRBD1 identical over 10 bases. In germline, CDR1 is SGHRS, CDR2 YFSETQ. Trimming at V came to 2 bases and at J to 4 bases, leaving 5 bases not matched to a gene. The length of the CDR3 is 15 residues. CDR3 in amino acids: CASSFGTGEGTEAFF. For the CDR3, the DNA is TGCGCCAGCAGCTTTGGGACAGGGGAAGGCACTGAAGCTTTCTTT.

This chain joins TRBV12-5 and TRBJ2-1; D might be TRBD2 (5 bases). This CDR3 is built from 16 residues. V was trimmed by 5 bases and J by 2 bases, leaving 16 bases between them. In germline, CDR1 is LGHNT, CDR2 FRNRAP. CDR3 nucleotide sequence: TGTGCTAGTGGTCACTCGGAGGTTACAGCCTACAATGAGCAGTTCTTC. Protein product: CASGHSEVTAYNEQFF.

This rearrangement joins TRBV2 to TRBJ1-5; perhaps TRBD1 as D (5 bases). V was clipped by 6 bases and J by 0 bases, with 12 bases between them. This CDR3 spans 15 amino acids. Germline V CDR1 and CDR2: SNHLY, FYNNEI. CDR3 nucleotides: TGTGCCAGCAGGTGGGGCTCCGGTAGCAATCAGCCCCAGCATTTT. It yields the protein CASRWGSGSNQPQHF.

The chain links TRBV5-1 to TRBJ1-6, with D unclear. This CDR3 spans 17 amino acids. The germline V gene has CDR1 SGHRS and CDR2 YFSETQ. Trimming cost V 5 bases and J 0 bases, with 15 bases left between them. The CDR3 DNA reads TGCGCCAGCAGGGTTTCGGGCCCGAGCTCCTATAATTCACCCCTCCACTTT. Its protein is CASRVSGPSSYNSPLHF.

The V and J genes are TRBV6-5 and TRBJ2-5; 10 bases fit TRBD2. CDR3 length equals 14 residues. Germline V gene sequence: CDR1 MNHEY, CDR2 SVGAGI. The junction had 2 bases not matched to a gene; V was cut back by 6 bases and J by 1 base. CDR3 sequence: CASSGTSVQETQYF. DNA for the CDR3: TGTGCCAGCAGCGGGACTAGCGTCCAAGAGACCCAGTACTTC.

The gene calls are TRBV7-9 and TRBJ1-3; D is undetermined. V was shortened by 5 bases and J by 0 bases, with 8 bases between the two germline ends. Germline V lookup: CDR1 SEHNR, CDR2 FQNEAQ (reference sequence). The CDR3 length is 14 residues. CDR3 sequence reads: CASSQDGSGNTIYF. The CDR3 DNA sequence: TGTGCCAGCAGCCAGGACGGCTCTGGAAACACCATATATTTT.

Comment on this clone: No DNA is shown, since the ends of the CDR3 on it are uncertain; the CDR3 is the one TCRdb lists. This rearrangement joins TRBV10-1 to TRBJ2-2; the listed D gene, TRBD1, was not tested against the DNA. A total of 15 residues make up the CDR3, ends included. Germline V gene lookup returns CDR1 WNHNN and CDR2 SYGVQD (reference sequence). This chain's CDR3 is CASSSGQANTGELFF.

The CDR3 sequence: CSVDRGDTQYF. The CDR3 nucleotides read TGCAGCGTTGATAGGGGGGATACGCAGTATTTT. The rearrangement joins TRBV29-1 to TRBJ2-3, with a possible D match to TRBD1 (6 bases). Germline V gene sequence: CDR1 SQVTM, CDR2 ANQGSEA. Trimming removed 3 bases at V and 6 bases at J, with 7 bases between. This CDR3 has 11 residues.

The V call is TRBV7-8, the J call TRBJ2-1; D is unresolved. CDR1 and CDR2 (germline): SGHVS, FQNEAQ. The CDR3 has 13 amino acids. The ends were cut back, 4 bases at V and 8 bases at J, with 12 bases in the middle. The CDR3 DNA reads TGTGCCAGCAGCTCTGGACGCCACGATGAGCAGTTCTTC. This encodes CASSSGRHDEQFF.

The chain combines TRBV15 with TRBJ2-5; 8 bases are a match to TRBD2. The V and J ends lost 4 bases and 1 base, in that order; junction bases with no gene match: 2. This CDR3 region has 14 residues. Per the germline V gene, CDR1 is LNHNV and CDR2 is YYDKDF (reference sequence). The CDR3 loop is CATSTRGGQETQYF. The DNA of the CDR3 is TGTGCCACCAGCACCCGGGGGGGCCAAGAGACCCAGTACTTC. Together with reference TRBV15 and TRBJ2-5, the CDR3 gives the full variable domain: DAMVIQNPRYQVTQFGKPVTLSCSQTLNHNVMYWYQQKSSQAPKLLFHYYDKDFNNEADTPDNFQSRRPNTSFCFLDIRSPGLGDTAMYLCATSTRGGQETQYFGPGTRLLVL.